This TCR beta chain was identified in a study of blood T cell repertoires in COVID-19. Study details: Some COVID-19 samples were acute and others convalescent; all came from the United States, Italy and Spain.

This clone came up once. The ends were cut back, 0 bases at V and 6 bases at J, with 6 bases in the middle. There are 13 residues in the CDR3. CDR1 is LGHDT, CDR2 YNNKEL, per germline (reference sequence). Original methodology: From reference gene primer amplification, estimates of nucleated cell counts were derived. Libraries were prepared by immunoSEQ multiplex PCR; TCRdb keeps only in-frame clonotypes and omits some of them. The V and J calls and clone size are taken from that table; D and trimming were inferred from the DNA. Counted here are more than 120,000 clones, around four fifths occurring once; the ten biggest clones make up roughly 4.4%.

The J gene is TRBJ2-1, the V gene TRBV3-1 (or the pseudogene TRBV3-2), with D hard to call. The TCR was taken from a human donor in a cohort sampled during active COVID-19. Input material: peripheral blood. CDR3 in DNA: TGTGCCAGCAGCCAAGAGCGGCTCAATGAGCAGTTCTTC. This codes for CASSQERLNEQFF.